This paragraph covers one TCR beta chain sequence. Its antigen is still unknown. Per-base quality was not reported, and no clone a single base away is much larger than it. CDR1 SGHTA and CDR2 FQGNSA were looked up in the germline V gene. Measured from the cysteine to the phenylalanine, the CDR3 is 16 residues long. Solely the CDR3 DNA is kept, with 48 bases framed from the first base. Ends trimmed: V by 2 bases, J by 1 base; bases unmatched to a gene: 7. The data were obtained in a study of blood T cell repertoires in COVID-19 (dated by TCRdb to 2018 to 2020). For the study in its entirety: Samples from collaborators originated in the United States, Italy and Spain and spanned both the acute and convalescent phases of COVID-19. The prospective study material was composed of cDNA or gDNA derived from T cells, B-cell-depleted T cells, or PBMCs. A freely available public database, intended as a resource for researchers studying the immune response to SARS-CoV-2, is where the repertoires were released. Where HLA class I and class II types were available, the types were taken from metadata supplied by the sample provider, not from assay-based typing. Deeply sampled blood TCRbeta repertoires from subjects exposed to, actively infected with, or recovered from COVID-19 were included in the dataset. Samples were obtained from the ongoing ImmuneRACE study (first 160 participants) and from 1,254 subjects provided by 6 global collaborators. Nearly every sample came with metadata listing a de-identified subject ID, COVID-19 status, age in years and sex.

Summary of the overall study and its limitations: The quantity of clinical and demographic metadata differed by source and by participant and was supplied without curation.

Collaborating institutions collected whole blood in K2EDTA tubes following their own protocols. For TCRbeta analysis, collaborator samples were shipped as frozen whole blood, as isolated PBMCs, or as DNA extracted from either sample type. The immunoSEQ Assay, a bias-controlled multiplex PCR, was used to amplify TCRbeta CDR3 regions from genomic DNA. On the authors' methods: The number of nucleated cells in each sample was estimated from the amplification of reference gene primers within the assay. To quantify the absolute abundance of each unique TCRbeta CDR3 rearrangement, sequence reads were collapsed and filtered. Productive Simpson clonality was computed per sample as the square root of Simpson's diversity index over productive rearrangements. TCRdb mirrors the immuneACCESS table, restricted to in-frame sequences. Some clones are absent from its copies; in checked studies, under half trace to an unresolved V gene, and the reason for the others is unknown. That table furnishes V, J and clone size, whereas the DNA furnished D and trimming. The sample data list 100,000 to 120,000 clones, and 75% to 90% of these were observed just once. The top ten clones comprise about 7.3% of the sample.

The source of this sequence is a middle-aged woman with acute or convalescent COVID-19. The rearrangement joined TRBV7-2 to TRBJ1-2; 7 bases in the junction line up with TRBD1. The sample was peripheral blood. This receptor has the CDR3 CASSLQPGGYNYGYTF. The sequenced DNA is TGTGCCAGCAGCTTACAGCCAGGGGGTTATAACTATGGCTACACCTTC.